The following is a T cell receptor beta chain sequence with its context. Antigen unknown. This CDR3 is 12 amino acids long. V lost 4 bases, J lost 7 bases, and 3 bases stayed unmatched. In germline, CDR1 is SGHVS, CDR2 FQNEAQ. This entry belongs to a study of T cell responses to AZD1222 COVID-19 vaccine. Findings of the study overall: Increased Spike-specific TCR breadth and depth were observed after two AZD1222 doses. Among those given AZD1222, only five or six were seropositive at baseline. Vaccine-associated CD4 TCRs spanned spike, dominant at 160-218 and 743-854. Donors were largely white British and mainly female; clonal diversity was possibly underestimated.

The protocol was immunoSEQ multiplex PCR, while the TCRdb copy is restricted to in-frame clones and leaves out a portion. The sample records 150,000 or so clones, more than 85% being singletons. This specimen consisted of peripheral blood, obtained 28 days after the second AZD1222 dose. The chain combines TRBV7-8 with TRBJ1-2, with 7 bases matching TRBD1. The sequence was obtained from an adult who received the AZD1222 COVID-19 vaccine. This CDR3 reads CASSSAGGGYTF. Here the CDR3 DNA reads TGTGCCAGCAGCTCCGCAGGGGGTGGCTACACCTTC.